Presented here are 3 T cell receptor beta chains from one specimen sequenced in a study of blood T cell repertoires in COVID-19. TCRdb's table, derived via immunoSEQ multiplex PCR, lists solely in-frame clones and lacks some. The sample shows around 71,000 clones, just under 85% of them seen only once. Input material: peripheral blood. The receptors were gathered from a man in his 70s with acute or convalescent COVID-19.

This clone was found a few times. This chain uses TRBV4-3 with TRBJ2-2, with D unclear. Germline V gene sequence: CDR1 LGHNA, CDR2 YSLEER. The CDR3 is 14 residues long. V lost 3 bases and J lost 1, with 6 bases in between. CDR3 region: CASSQRLNTGELFF. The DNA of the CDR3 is TGCGCCAGCAGCCAGAGATTGAACACCGGGGAGCTGTTTTTT.

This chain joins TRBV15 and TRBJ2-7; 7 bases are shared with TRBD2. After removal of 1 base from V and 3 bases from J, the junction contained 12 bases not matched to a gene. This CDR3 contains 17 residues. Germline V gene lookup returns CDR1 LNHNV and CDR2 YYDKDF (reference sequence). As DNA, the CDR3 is TGTGCCACCAGCAGAGGCCCGGGGGGAGAGACCGTCTACGAGCAGTACTTC. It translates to CATSRGPGGETVYEQYF. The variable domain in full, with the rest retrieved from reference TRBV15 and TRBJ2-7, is DAMVIQNPRYQVTQFGKPVTLSCSQTLNHNVMYWYQQKSSQAPKLLFHYYDKDFNNEADTPDNFQSRRPNTSFCFLDIRSPGLGDTAMYLCATSRGPGGETVYEQYFGPGTRLTVT.

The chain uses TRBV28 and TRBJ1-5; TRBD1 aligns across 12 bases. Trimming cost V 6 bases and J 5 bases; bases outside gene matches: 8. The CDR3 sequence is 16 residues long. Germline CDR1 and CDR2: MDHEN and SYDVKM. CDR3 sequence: CASRAGTGGQDQPQHF. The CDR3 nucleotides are TGTGCCAGCAGAGCCGGGACAGGGGGCCAGGATCAGCCCCAGCATTTT.